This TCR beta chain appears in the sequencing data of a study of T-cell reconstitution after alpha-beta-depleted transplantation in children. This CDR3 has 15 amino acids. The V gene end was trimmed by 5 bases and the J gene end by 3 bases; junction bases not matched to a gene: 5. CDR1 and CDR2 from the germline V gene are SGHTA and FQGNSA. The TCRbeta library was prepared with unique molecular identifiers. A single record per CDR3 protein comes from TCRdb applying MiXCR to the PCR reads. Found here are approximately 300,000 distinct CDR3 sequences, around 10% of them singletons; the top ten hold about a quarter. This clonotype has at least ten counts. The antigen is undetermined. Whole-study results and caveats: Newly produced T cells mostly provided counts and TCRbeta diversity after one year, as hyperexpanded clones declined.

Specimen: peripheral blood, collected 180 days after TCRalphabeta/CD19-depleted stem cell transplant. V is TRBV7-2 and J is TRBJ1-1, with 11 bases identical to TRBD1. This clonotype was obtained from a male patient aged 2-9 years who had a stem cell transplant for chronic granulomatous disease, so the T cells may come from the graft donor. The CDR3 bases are TGTGCCAGCAGCACCCGGACAGGGGGCTACACTGAAGCTTTCTTT. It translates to CASSTRTGGYTEAFF.